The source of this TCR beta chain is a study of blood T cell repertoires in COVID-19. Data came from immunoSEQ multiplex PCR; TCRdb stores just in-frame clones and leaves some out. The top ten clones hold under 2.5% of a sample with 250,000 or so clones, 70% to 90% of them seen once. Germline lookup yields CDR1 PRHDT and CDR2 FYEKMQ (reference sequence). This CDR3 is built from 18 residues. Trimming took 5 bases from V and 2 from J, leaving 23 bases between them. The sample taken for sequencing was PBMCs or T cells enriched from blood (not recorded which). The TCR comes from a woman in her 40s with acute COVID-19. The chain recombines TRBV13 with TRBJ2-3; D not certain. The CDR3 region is CASSLPLGSGSLTDTQYF. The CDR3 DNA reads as TGTGCCAGCAGCCTCCCCCTAGGCTCCGGGTCCCTCACAGATACGCAGTATTTT.